This TCR beta chain derives from a study of shared clonotypes between healthy human individuals. V was clipped by 4 bases and J by 6 bases; unmatched bases: 8. Germline loops: CDR1 MNHEY, CDR2 SMNVEV (reference sequence). CDR3 length equals 14 residues. Broader study findings: Clonotype sharing among the donors was expected to vary with sequencing depth.

Researchers ran the assay at a deep level. TCRdb's copy holds only in-frame clones and misses some; the assay was immunoSEQ multiplex PCR. The data contain some 2.1 million clones, just under 95% of them singletons. The naive CD8 population came from CD45RO-negative cells selected for CCR7, without terminally differentiated effector memory CD45RA+ cells. In regard to this clone: No antigen is known for it.

The receptor was derived from a man younger than 35 in good health. Sequencing was performed on naive CD8+ T cells sorted from blood. V gene TRBV27 combines with J gene TRBJ1-2; the match to TRBD1 covers 7 bases. This chain's CDR3 is CASSSRDSSNGYTF. In DNA form, the CDR3 reads TGTGCCAGCAGTTCGCGGGACAGTTCGAATGGCTACACCTTC.